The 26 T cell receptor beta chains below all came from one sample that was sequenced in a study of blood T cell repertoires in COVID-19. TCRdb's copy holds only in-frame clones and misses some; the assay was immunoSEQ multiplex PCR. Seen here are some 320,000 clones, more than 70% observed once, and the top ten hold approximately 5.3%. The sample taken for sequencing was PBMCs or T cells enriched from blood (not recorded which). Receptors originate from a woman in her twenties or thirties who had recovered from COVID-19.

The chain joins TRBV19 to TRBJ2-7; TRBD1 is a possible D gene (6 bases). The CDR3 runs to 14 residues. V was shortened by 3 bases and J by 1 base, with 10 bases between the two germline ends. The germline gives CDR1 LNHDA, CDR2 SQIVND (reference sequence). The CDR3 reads CASSIPGQSYEQYF. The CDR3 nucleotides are TGTGCCAGTAGTATTCCAGGACAGTCCTACGAGCAGTACTTC.

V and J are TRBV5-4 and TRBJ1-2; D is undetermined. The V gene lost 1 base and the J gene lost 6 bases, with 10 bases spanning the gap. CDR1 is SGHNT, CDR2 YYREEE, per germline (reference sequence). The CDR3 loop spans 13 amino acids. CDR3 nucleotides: TGTGCCAGCAGCTTGAAGGGAGGTAATGGCTACACCTTC. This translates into CASSLKGGNGYTF.

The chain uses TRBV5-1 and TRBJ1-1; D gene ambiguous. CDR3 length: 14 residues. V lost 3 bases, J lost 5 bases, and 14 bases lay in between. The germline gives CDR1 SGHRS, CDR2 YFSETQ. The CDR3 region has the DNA TGCGCCAGCAGCTCCGGACCCGGAGGGACTGAAGCTTTCTTT. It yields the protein CASSSGPGGTEAFF.

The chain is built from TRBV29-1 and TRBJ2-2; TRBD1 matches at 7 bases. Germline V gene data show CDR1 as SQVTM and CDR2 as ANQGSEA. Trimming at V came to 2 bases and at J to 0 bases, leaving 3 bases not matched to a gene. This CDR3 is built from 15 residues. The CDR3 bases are TGCAGCGTTGAAACAGGGGCCACGAACACCGGGGAGCTGTTTTTT. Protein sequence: CSVETGATNTGELFF.

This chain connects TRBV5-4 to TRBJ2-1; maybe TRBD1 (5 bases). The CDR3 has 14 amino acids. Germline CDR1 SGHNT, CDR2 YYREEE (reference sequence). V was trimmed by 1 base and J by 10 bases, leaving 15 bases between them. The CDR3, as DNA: TGTGCCAGCAGCTTGCGACAACAGGTAACCGAGCAGTTCTTC. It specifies CASSLRQQVTEQFF. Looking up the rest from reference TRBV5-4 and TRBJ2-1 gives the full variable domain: ETGVTQSPTHLIKTRGQQVTLRCSSQSGHNTVSWYQQALGQGPQFIFQYYREEENGRGNFPPRFSGLQFPNYSSELNVNALELDDSALYLCASSLRQQVTEQFFGPGTRLTVL.

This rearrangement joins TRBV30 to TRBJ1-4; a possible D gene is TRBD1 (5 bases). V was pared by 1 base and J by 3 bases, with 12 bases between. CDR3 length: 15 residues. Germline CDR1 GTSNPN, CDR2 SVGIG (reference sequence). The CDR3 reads CAWSGYSGPNEKLFF. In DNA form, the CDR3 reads TGTGCCTGGAGTGGTTATTCAGGGCCTAATGAAAAACTGTTTTTT.

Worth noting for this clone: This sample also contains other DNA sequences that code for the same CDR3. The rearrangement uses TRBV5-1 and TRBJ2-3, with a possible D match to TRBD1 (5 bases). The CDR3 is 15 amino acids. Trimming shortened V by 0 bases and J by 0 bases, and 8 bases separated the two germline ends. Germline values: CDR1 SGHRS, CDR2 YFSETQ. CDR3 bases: TGCGCCAGCAGCTTGGTTGCAGGGAGCACAGATACGCAGTATTTT. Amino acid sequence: CASSLVAGSTDTQYF.

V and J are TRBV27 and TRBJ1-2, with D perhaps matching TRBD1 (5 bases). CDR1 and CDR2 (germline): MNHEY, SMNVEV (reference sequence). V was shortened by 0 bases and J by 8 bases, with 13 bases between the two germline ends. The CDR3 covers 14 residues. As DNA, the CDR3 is TGTGCCAGCAGTTTATCGGGGCCGCATGGGGGCTACACCTTC. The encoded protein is CASSLSGPHGGYTF.

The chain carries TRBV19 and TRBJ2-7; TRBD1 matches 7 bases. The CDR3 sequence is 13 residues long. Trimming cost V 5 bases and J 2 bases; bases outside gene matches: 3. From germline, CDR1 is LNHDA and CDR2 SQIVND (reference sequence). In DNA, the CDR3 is TGTGCCAGTAGTGTTACAGGGGCCTACGAGCAGTACTTC. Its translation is CASSVTGAYEQYF. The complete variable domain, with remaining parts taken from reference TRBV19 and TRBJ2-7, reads DGGITQSPKYLFRKEGQNVTLSCEQNLNHDAMYWYRQDPGQGLRLIYYSQIVNDFQKGDIAEGYSVSREKKESFPLTVTSAQKNPTAFYLCASSVTGAYEQYFGPGTRLTVT.

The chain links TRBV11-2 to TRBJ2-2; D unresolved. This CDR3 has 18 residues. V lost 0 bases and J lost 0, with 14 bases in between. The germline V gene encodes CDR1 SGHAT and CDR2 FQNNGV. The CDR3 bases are TGTGCCAGCAGCTTAGAATTGATCGGAGCACCGAACACCGGGGAGCTGTTTTTT. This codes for CASSLELIGAPNTGELFF.

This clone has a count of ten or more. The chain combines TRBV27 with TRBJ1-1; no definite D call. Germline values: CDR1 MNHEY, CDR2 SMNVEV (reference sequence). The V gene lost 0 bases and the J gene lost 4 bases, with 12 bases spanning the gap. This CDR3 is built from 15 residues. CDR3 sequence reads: CASSLSAGLGTEAFF. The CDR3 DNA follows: TGTGCCAGCAGTTTATCTGCAGGACTGGGCACTGAAGCTTTCTTT.

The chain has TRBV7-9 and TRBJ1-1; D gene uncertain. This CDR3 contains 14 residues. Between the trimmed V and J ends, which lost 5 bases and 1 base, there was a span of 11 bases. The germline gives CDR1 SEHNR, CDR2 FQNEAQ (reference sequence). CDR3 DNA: TGTGCCAGCAGCGCGTGGAGGGCGAACACTGAAGCTTTCTTT. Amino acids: CASSAWRANTEAFF.

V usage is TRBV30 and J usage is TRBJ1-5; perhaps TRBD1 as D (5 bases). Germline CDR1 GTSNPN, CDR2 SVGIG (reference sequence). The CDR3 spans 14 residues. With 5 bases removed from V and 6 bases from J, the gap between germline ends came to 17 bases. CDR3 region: CAWAPWGRGQPQHF. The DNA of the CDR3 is TGTGCCTGGGCCCCGTGGGGGAGGGGTCAGCCCCAGCATTTT.

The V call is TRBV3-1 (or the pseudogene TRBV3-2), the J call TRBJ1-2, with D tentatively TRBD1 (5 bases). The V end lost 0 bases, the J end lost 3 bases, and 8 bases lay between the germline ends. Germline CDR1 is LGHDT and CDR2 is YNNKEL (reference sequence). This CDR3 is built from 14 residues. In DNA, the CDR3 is TGTGCCAGCAGCCAAGAGGCCAGGGACTATGGCTACACCTTC. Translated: CASSQEARDYGYTF.

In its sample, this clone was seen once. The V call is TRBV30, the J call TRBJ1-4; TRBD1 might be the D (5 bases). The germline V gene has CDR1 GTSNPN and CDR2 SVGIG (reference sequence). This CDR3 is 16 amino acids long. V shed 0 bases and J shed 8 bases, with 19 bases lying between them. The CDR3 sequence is CAWSVSQGVLWEKLFF. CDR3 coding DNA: TGTGCCTGGAGTGTGTCCCAAGGGGTCCTTTGGGAAAAACTGTTTTTT. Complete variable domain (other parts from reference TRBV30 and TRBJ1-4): SQTIHQWPATLVQPVGSPLSLECTVEGTSNPNLYWYRQAAGRGLQLLFYSVGIGQISSEVPQNLSASRPQDRQFILSSKKLLLSDSGFYLCAWSVSQGVLWEKLFFGSGTQLSVL.

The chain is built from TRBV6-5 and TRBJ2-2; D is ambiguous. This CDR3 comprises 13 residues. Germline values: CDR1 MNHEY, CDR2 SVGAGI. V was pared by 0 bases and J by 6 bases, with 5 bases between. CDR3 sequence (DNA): TGTGCCAGCAGTTACTCGAGGTCCGGGGAGCTGTTTTTT. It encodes CASSYSRSGELFF.

The CDR3 coding sequence is TGCGCCAGCAGGGTAGAGGATTCACCCCTCCACTTT. It codes for CASRVEDSPLHF. This sequence joins TRBV5-1 and TRBJ1-6; D is unresolved. The germline V gene has CDR1 SGHRS and CDR2 YFSETQ. CDR3 length: 12 amino acids. V was clipped by 5 bases and J by 8 bases, with 8 bases between them.

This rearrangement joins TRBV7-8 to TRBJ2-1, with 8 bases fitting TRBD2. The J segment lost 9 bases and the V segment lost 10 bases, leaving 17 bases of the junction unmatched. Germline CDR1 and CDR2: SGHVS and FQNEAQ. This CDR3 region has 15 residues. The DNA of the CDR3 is TGTGCCACCGCGGCCCTCCGGACTAGCAGGAGTGAGCAGTTCTTC. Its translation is CATAALRTSRSEQFF.

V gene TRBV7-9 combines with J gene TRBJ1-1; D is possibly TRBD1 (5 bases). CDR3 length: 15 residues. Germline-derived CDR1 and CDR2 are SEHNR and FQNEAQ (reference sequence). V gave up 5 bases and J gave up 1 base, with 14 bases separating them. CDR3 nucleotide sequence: TGTGCCAGCAGCCCCGGGGGACGGGGGAACACTGAAGCTTTCTTT. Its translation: CASSPGGRGNTEAFF.

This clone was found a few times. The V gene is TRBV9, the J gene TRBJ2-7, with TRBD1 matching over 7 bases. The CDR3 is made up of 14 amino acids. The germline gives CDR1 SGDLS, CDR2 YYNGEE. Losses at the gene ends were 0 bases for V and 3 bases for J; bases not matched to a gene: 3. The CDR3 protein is CASSVDPGGYEQYF. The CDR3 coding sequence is TGTGCCAGCAGCGTAGATCCAGGGGGCTACGAGCAGTACTTC. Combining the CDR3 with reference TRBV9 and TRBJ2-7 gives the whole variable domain DSGVTQTPKHLITATGQRVTLRCSPRSGDLSVYWYQQSLDQGLQFLIQYYNGEERAKGNILERFSAQQFPDLHSELNLSSLELGDSALYFCASSVDPGGYEQYFGPGTRLTVT.

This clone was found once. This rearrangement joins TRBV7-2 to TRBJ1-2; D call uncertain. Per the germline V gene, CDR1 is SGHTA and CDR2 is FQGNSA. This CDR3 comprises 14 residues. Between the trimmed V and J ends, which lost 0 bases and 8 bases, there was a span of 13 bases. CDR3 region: CASSLAARKGGYTF. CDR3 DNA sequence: TGTGCCAGCAGCTTAGCGGCCAGGAAAGGAGGCTACACCTTC. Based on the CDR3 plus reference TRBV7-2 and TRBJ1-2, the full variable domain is GAGVSQSPSNKVTEKGKDVELRCDPISGHTALYWYRQSLGQGLEFLIYFQGNSAPDKSGLPSDRFSAERTGGSVSTLTIQRTQQEDSAVYLCASSLAARKGGYTFGSGTRLTVV.

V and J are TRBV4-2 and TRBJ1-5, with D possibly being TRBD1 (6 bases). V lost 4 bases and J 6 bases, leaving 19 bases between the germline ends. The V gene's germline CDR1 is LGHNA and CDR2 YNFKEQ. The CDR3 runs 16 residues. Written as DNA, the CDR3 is TGTGCCAGCAGCCGCGAGCAGGGGTCATACAGTCAGCCCCAGCATTTT. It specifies CASSREQGSYSQPQHF.

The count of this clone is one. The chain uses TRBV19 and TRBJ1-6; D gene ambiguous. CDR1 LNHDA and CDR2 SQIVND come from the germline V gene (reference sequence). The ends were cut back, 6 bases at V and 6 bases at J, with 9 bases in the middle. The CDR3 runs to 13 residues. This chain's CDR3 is CASSVRSNSPLHF. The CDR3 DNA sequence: TGTGCCAGTAGCGTCAGGTCTAATTCACCCCTCCACTTT.

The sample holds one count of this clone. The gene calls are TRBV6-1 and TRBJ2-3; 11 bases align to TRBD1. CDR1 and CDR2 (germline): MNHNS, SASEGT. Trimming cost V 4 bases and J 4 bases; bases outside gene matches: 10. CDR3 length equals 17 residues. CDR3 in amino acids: CASSAAPGQGDADTQYF. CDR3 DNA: TGTGCCAGCAGTGCTGCACCGGGACAGGGGGACGCAGATACGCAGTATTTT.

CDR3 bases: TGCGCCAGCAGCTTCGGGACAGGGGACTACGAGCAGTACTTC. Protein sequence: CASSFGTGDYEQYF. The chain employs TRBV5-1 and TRBJ2-7, with TRBD1 matching over 10 bases. This CDR3 is 14 amino acids long. V shed 2 bases and J 3 bases; nucleotides not matched to a gene: 2. Germline CDR1 reads SGHRS; CDR2 reads YFSETQ.

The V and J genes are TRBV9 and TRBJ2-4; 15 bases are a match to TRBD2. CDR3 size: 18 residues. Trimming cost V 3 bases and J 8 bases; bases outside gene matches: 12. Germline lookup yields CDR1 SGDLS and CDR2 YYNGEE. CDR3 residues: CASSAFGLAGGPGDIQYF. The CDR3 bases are TGTGCCAGCAGCGCATTTGGACTAGCGGGGGGGCCTGGAGACATTCAGTACTTC.